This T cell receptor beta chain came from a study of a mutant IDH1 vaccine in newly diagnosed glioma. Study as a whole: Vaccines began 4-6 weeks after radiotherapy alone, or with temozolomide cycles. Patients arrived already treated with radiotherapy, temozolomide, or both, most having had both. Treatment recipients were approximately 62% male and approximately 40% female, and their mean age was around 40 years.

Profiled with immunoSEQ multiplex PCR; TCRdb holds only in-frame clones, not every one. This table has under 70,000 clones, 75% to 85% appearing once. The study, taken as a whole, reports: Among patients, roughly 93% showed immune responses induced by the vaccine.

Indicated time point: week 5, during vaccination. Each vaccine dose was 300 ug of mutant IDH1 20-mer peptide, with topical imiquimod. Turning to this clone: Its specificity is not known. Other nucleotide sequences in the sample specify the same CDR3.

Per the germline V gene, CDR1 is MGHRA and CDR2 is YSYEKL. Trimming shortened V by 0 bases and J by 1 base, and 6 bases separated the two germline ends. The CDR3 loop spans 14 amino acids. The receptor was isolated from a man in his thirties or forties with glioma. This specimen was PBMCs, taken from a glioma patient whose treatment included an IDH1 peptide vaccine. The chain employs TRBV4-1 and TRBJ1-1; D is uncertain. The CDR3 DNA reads TGCGCCAGCAGCCAAGAAGGCGGGAACACTGAAGCTTTCTTT. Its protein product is CASSQEGGNTEAFF.